Sequencing of this T cell receptor (beta chain) was carried out in a study of T cell changes during pregnancy in multiple sclerosis (dated by TCRdb to about 2019). Regarding the study in general: The study examined how the T cell repertoire changed over the course of pregnancy in women with multiple sclerosis.

Turning to this clone: There is no known antigen for this receptor. Base-call qualities are not available, and no considerably larger clone is one nucleotide away.

The germline V gene yields LGHNA for CDR1 and YSLEER for CDR2. The CDR3 goes from the cysteine to the phenylalanine over 19 residues. Just the 57-base CDR3 DNA is kept, in frame starting at base 1. Germline trimming: 1 base from V, 6 bases from J; junction bases outside gene matches: 19. Libraries were prepared through the immunoSEQ multiplex PCR assay. The immuneACCESS repertoire file appears here via TCRdb, limited to in-frame rearrangements. These files lack a portion of the clones; in checked studies, under half of the deficit traces to unresolved V genes, and the cause of the others is not known. Present in this sample are about 64,000 clones, under 95% of which were seen just once. The top ten hold 1.3% of the sample.

The material was peripheral blood, obtained in the second trimester of pregnancy. The receptor was isolated from a female donor with multiple sclerosis, enrolled in a pregnancy study. This receptor chain uses TRBV4-3 and TRBJ1-2, with 8 bases aligning to TRBD1. The CDR3 has the sequence CASSQAQAGQGMVGDGYTF. The DNA sequence is as follows: TGCGCCAGCAGCCAAGCCCAGGCAGGACAGGGTATGGTAGGAGATGGCTACACCTTC.